A single TCR beta chain is shown here with its context. The sample comes from a study of blood T cell repertoires in COVID-19. Study overall: Sources were T cells, B-cell-depleted T cells, or PBMCs; the material itself was cDNA or gDNA.

There are 15 residues in the CDR3. Germline V gene lookup returns CDR1 SGHTS and CDR2 YDEGEE. V was clipped by 0 bases and J by 5 bases, with 14 bases between them. The Seattle patients joined while their infection was active and were tracked longitudinally afterward. As handled by the study authors: The assay estimated nucleated cells by amplifying reference gene primers. The data were produced by immunoSEQ multiplex PCR, yet TCRdb's version contains in-frame clones alone and is incomplete. V, J and clone size derive from that table, while D and trimming were established from the DNA sequence. The sample records roughly 41,000 clones, approximately 69% being singletons.

Sequences were obtained from peripheral blood. The receptor was isolated from a man between 65 and 80 years old with COVID-19, enrolled during active disease. The gene calls are TRBV5-8 and TRBJ1-1; possible D gene TRBD1, 5 bases. As DNA, the CDR3 is TGTGCCAGCAGCTTGGATGGGGAGGGGAGGACTGAAGCTTTCTTT. Translating it yields CASSLDGEGRTEAFF.